The 32 T cell receptor beta chains below come from one sample, sequenced in a study of siplizumab effects on memory and regulatory T cells. Sequencing was performed with immunoSEQ multiplex PCR; in TCRdb, only in-frame clones are kept and a portion is missing. The sample consists of approximately 58,000 clones, 85% to 95% of them appearing once. The sequenced sample consisted of CD8+ T cells sorted from blood. The receptors were gathered from a human donor in good health.

A single count supports this clone. The chain couples TRBV4-2 to TRBJ2-5; D gene ambiguous. The germline V gene has CDR1 LGHNA and CDR2 YNFKEQ. The CDR3 runs to 17 residues. V shed 0 bases and J shed 2 bases, with 16 bases lying between them. For the CDR3, the DNA is TGTGCCAGCAGCCAAGAAGTTGGAACAGTTCTACAAGAGACCCAGTACTTC. Translated, it gives CASSQEVGTVLQETQYF.

J is TRBJ2-7 and V is TRBV10-3; 12 bases align to TRBD2. CDR3 size: 13 residues. In germline, CDR1 is ENHRY, CDR2 SYGVKD. J was trimmed by 10 bases and V by 6 bases; bases with no gene match: 7. The CDR3 sequence is CAIRGLAGAKQYF. As DNA, the CDR3 is TGTGCCATCAGGGGACTAGCGGGTGCGAAACAGTACTTC.

This chain uses TRBV12-5 with TRBJ2-2, with D tentatively TRBD2 (6 bases). The CDR3 covers 13 residues. Germline loops: CDR1 LGHNT, CDR2 FRNRAP. Trimming stripped 10 bases from V and 7 bases from J, with 16 bases between. The CDR3 DNA sequence: TGTGCTAATGTAGGTGGAGGGAGCGGGGAGCTGTTTTTT. Protein: CANVGGGSGELFF.

The chain couples TRBV7-9 to TRBJ2-2, with 7 bases fitting TRBD2. Unmatched junction bases numbered 10, after V lost 5 bases and J lost 4 bases. Germline V gene sequence: CDR1 SEHNR, CDR2 FQNEAQ (reference sequence). CDR3 size: 16 residues. This CDR3 reads CASSPLGGLSTGELFF. In nucleotides, the CDR3 is TGTGCCAGCAGCCCCCTGGGGGGGTTGAGCACCGGGGAGCTGTTTTTT. Looking up the rest from reference TRBV7-9 and TRBJ2-2 gives the full variable domain: DTGVSQNPRHKITKRGQNVTFRCDPISEHNRLYWYRQTLGQGPEFLTYFQNEAQLEKSRLLSDRFSAERPKGSFSTLEIQRTEQGDSAMYLCASSPLGGLSTGELFFGEGSRLTVL.

The chain recombines TRBV15 with TRBJ2-1; D not certain. The V gene's germline CDR1 is LNHNV and CDR2 YYDKDF (reference sequence). This CDR3 region has 15 residues. Trimming cost V 9 bases and J 6 bases, with 21 bases left between them. The CDR3 spells CATMPLALHLNEQFF. The CDR3 bases are TGTGCCACTATGCCCCTGGCACTACATCTCAATGAGCAGTTCTTC.

The chain's CDR3 is CASSWAGLSSYNEQFF. The DNA of the CDR3 is TGTGCCAGTAGTTGGGCAGGCCTGAGCTCCTACAATGAGCAGTTCTTC. J is TRBJ2-1 and V is TRBV19, with unresolved D. Between the trimmed V and J ends, which lost 5 bases and 0 bases, there was a span of 14 bases. Germline lookup yields CDR1 LNHDA and CDR2 SQIVND (reference sequence). The CDR3 runs 16 residues.

The chain carries TRBV7-3 and TRBJ2-3; D may match TRBD1 or TRBD2 (5 bases each). This CDR3 region has 15 residues. Germline V gene data show CDR1 as SGHTA and CDR2 as FQGTGA. Trimming took 4 bases from V and 1 from J, leaving 12 bases between them. The CDR3 reads CASSSGLGGTDTQYF. The DNA for the CDR3 is TGTGCCAGCAGCTCCGGGCTGGGGGGCACAGATACGCAGTATTTT.

This clone has only one observation. The J gene is TRBJ2-7, the V gene TRBV27; 11 bases are a match to TRBD2. With V trimmed by 4 bases and J by 2 bases, 4 bases remained unmatched. This CDR3 region has 15 residues. Germline CDR1 and CDR2: MNHEY and SMNVEV (reference sequence). The CDR3 loop reads CASSSVLAGAYEQYF. CDR3 nucleotide sequence: TGTGCCAGCAGTTCGGTACTAGCGGGAGCCTACGAGCAGTACTTC.

This clone turned up a few times. V usage is TRBV5-1 and J usage is TRBJ2-1, with D perhaps matching TRBD2 (6 bases). The ends were cut back, 3 bases at V and 2 bases at J, with 9 bases in the middle. The CDR3 is made up of 14 amino acids. The germline gives CDR1 SGHRS, CDR2 YFSETQ. The CDR3 nucleotides are TGCGCCAGCAGCTCGGGAGTAACCTACAATGAGCAGTTCTTC. Amino acid sequence: CASSSGVTYNEQFF.

The genes are TRBV27 and TRBJ2-7, with 8 bases fitting TRBD2. The germline V gene has CDR1 MNHEY and CDR2 SMNVEV (reference sequence). The CDR3 runs 20 residues. With 0 bases clipped from V and 0 bases from J, the junction kept 16 bases outside the gene matches. The CDR3 DNA is TGTGCCAGCAGTTTATCCCCCCCGATGAGCGGGAGCGTTACCTCCTACGAGCAGTACTTC. This gives the protein CASSLSPPMSGSVTSYEQYF.

The chain joins TRBV28 to TRBJ2-1; TRBD1 aligns across 8 bases. With V trimmed by 4 bases and J by 7 bases, 6 bases remained unmatched. This CDR3 contains 14 residues. CDR1 is MDHEN and CDR2 is SYDVKM in the germline V gene. CDR3 bases: TGTGCCAGCAGTTGGGGCAGGGGGCCTAATGAGCAGTTCTTC. This codes for CASSWGRGPNEQFF. The complete variable domain, with remaining parts taken from reference TRBV28 and TRBJ2-1, reads DVKVTQSSRYLVKRTGEKVFLECVQDMDHENMFWYRQDPGLGLRLIYFSYDVKMKEKGDIPEGYSVSREKKERFSLILESASTNQTSMYLCASSWGRGPNEQFFGPGTRLTVL.

This rearrangement joins TRBV27 to TRBJ2-7; D is uncertain. Between the trimmed V and J ends, which lost 3 bases and 2 bases, there was a span of 17 bases. Germline values: CDR1 MNHEY, CDR2 SMNVEV (reference sequence). This CDR3 has 16 amino acids. The CDR3 coding sequence is TGTGCCAGCAGTTTTCTTCTCGGGCAGGAGACCTACGAGCAGTACTTC. This translates into CASSFLLGQETYEQYF.

The V gene is TRBV7-3, the J gene TRBJ2-1, with 11 bases aligning to TRBD2. CDR1 SGHTA and CDR2 FQGTGA come from the germline V gene. The CDR3 is 14 amino acids. The V gene end was trimmed by 2 bases and the J gene end by 6 bases; junction bases not matched to a gene: 0. The CDR3 here is CASSLGTSGNEQFF. In DNA, the CDR3 is TGTGCCAGCAGCTTAGGGACTAGCGGCAATGAGCAGTTCTTC.

Notes on this clone: At the DNA level, this CDR3 is encoded by other sequences in the same sample as well. V is TRBV7-9 and J is TRBJ2-3; D call uncertain. The CDR3 loop spans 12 amino acids. Germline CDR1 is SEHNR and CDR2 is FQNEAQ (reference sequence). Trimming cost V 1 base and J 4 bases, with 3 bases left between them. The CDR3 protein is CASSLGADTQYF. The CDR3 DNA reads as TGTGCCAGCAGCTTAGGGGCAGATACGCAGTATTTT.

This chain connects TRBV10-3 to TRBJ2-3; 8 nucleotides agree with TRBD2. The CDR3 totals 17 residues. V was clipped by 0 bases and J by 6 bases; unmatched bases: 11. The germline gives CDR1 ENHRY, CDR2 SYGVKD. The CDR3: CAISESGSGSGYDTQYF. The CDR3 DNA sequence: TGTGCCATCAGTGAGTCGGGGAGCGGGAGTGGCTACGATACGCAGTATTTT.

V gene TRBV7-9 combines with J gene TRBJ2-6, with a weak D call TRBD1 (5 bases). The germline V gene has CDR1 SEHNR and CDR2 FQNEAQ (reference sequence). This CDR3 is built from 15 residues. Trimming removed 1 base from V and 4 bases from J, with 8 bases in between. The CDR3 DNA is TGTGCCAGCAGCTTAGGTGGGGCCGGGGCCAACGTCCTGACTTTC. Translating gives CASSLGGAGANVLTF.

The rearrangement links TRBV21-1 to TRBJ2-3; the D call TRBD2 from the table was never checked on the DNA. TRBV21-1 is termed a pseudogene. CDR3 length equals 16 residues. This CDR3 is CASSILRCVHTDTQYF. CDR3 DNA sequence: TGTGCCAGCAGTATCTTGCGTTGTGTTCACACAGATACGCAGTATTTT.

The table lists this clone with a count of one. V and J are TRBV9 and TRBJ2-5; 9 bases match TRBD1. The CDR3 has 16 amino acids. J was trimmed by 5 bases and V by 3 bases; bases with no gene match: 11. CDR1 and CDR2 from the germline V gene are SGDLS and YYNGEE. The CDR3 nucleotides read TGTGCCAGCAGCGCCCGGACAGGGGAGGTTGGGGAGACCCAGTACTTC. Its protein is CASSARTGEVGETQYF.

V gene TRBV6-1 combines with J gene TRBJ1-4; D may be TRBD1 (6 bases). Per germline, CDR1 MNHNS and CDR2 SASEGT. The CDR3 is 17 amino acids. V was cut by 1 base and J by 7 bases, with 19 bases left in between. CDR3 loop: CASSEVGFGTGTEKLFF. The DNA of the CDR3 is TGTGCCAGCAGTGAAGTCGGTTTTGGAACAGGGACTGAAAAACTGTTTTTT.

This clone was counted a few times. The chain recombines TRBV2 with TRBJ1-1; D not certain. Trimming took 8 bases from V and 5 from J, leaving 9 bases between them. Germline lookup yields CDR1 SNHLY and CDR2 FYNNEI. This CDR3 region has 11 residues. The chain's CDR3 is CASRPGTEAFF. The CDR3, as DNA: TGTGCCAGCCGTCCTGGAACTGAAGCTTTCTTT.

The chain links TRBV5-5 to TRBJ1-2; 7 bases agree with TRBD1. Germline V gene lookup returns CDR1 SGHKS and CDR2 YYEKEE (reference sequence). The CDR3 covers 15 residues. With V trimmed by 3 bases and J by 4 bases, 9 bases remained unmatched. CDR3 coding DNA: TGTGCCAGCAGCTACTCGACAGGGATGGGCTATGGCTACACCTTC. Translating gives CASSYSTGMGYGYTF.

V and J are TRBV9 and TRBJ2-3; 8 bases are a match to TRBD1. This CDR3 is built from 15 residues. Trimming at V came to 2 bases and at J to 2 bases, leaving 4 bases not matched to a gene. Germline V gives CDR1 SGDLS, CDR2 YYNGEE. CDR3 in amino acids: CASSVQGAVTDTQYF. The CDR3 nucleotides read TGTGCCAGCAGCGTCCAGGGGGCCGTCACAGATACGCAGTATTTT.

The chain joins TRBV11-2 to TRBJ2-5; no clear D gene. Germline CDR1 reads SGHAT; CDR2 reads FQNNGV. Deletions cut 5 bases from V and 5 bases from J, with 12 bases between. The CDR3 extends over 13 amino acids. This chain's CDR3 is CASSPNPEETQYF. The CDR3 DNA is TGTGCCAGCAGCCCAAACCCCGAGGAGACCCAGTACTTC.

This chain joins TRBV7-6 and TRBJ1-1; D is perhaps TRBD1 (6 bases). CDR1 SGHVS and CDR2 FNYEAQ come from the germline V gene. This CDR3 spans 13 amino acids. Trimming left V 5 bases short and J 3 bases short, with 10 bases between. As DNA, the CDR3 is TGTGCCAGCAGCCAGGGGTGGTACACTGAAGCTTTCTTT. This translates into CASSQGWYTEAFF.

This chain uses TRBV25-1 with TRBJ2-2; 9 bases are a match to TRBD1. Trimming removed 4 bases from V and 2 bases from J; junction bases left unmatched: 2. CDR3 length: 15 amino acids. CDR1 and CDR2 from the germline V gene are MGHDK and SYGVNS. This CDR3 is CASSGTGVNTGELFF. The DNA for the CDR3 is TGTGCCAGCAGTGGGACAGGGGTTAACACCGGGGAGCTGTTTTTT.

The V gene is TRBV9, the J gene TRBJ2-6; 7 nucleotides line up with TRBD1. The germline gives CDR1 SGDLS, CDR2 YYNGEE. J lost 0 bases, V lost 0 bases, and 9 bases had no gene match. The CDR3 loop spans 19 amino acids. The CDR3 region has the DNA TGTGCCAGCAGCGTAGAGTTGGACAGGACTTACTCTGGGGCCAACGTCCTGACTTTC. Protein product: CASSVELDRTYSGANVLTF. Full variable domain (rest looked up from reference TRBV9 and TRBJ2-6): DSGVTQTPKHLITATGQRVTLRCSPRSGDLSVYWYQQSLDQGLQFLIQYYNGEERAKGNILERFSAQQFPDLHSELNLSSLELGDSALYFCASSVELDRTYSGANVLTFGAGSRLTVL.

The genes are TRBV30 and TRBJ1-3; D is uncertain. V was cut by 3 bases and J by 4 bases, with 7 bases left in between. Germline V CDR1 and CDR2: GTSNPN, SVGIG (reference sequence). The CDR3 consists of 12 residues. The CDR3 DNA reads TGTGCCTGGAGGGGCGTCGGAAACACCATATATTTT. The encoded protein is CAWRGVGNTIYF.

The chain has TRBV2 and TRBJ2-5; D gene unclear. Germline V gene sequence: CDR1 SNHLY, CDR2 FYNNEI. There are 11 residues in the CDR3. V dropped 7 bases and J dropped 5 bases, with 8 bases sitting between them. Here the CDR3 reads CASNGPETQYF. CDR3 bases: TGTGCCAGCAACGGCCCGGAGACCCAGTACTTC.

The chain carries TRBV5-6 and TRBJ1-5, with D unresolved. CDR1 and CDR2 from the germline V gene are SGHDT and YYEEEE. The CDR3 spans 14 residues. V lost 3 bases and J 1 base, leaving 8 bases between the germline ends. This chain's CDR3 is CASSSFGSNQPQHF. The CDR3 bases are TGTGCCAGCAGCTCCTTTGGGAGCAATCAGCCCCAGCATTTT.

The CDR3 protein is CASSYGQATDGYTF. The CDR3 DNA sequence: TGTGCCAGCAGTTACGGACAGGCCACTGATGGCTACACCTTC. The chain joins TRBV6-5 to TRBJ1-2; TRBD1 agrees at 7 bases. The CDR3 loop spans 14 amino acids. Trimming took 2 bases from V and 6 from J; bases not matched to a gene: 6. CDR1 and CDR2 from the germline V gene are MNHEY and SVGAGI.

This chain uses TRBV27 with TRBJ2-1; 7 bases line up with TRBD2. The CDR3 totals 15 residues. V lost 5 bases to trimming and J lost 0 bases; unmatched junction nucleotides: 4. Germline CDR1 and CDR2: MNHEY and SMNVEV (reference sequence). CDR3 nucleotide sequence: TGTGCCAGCAGTATGACTAGCAGCTCCTACAATGAGCAGTTCTTC. Protein: CASSMTSSSYNEQFF.

The chain couples TRBV5-8 to TRBJ2-1; D is unresolved. Trimming stripped 4 bases from V and 8 bases from J, with 16 bases between. From germline, CDR1 is SGHTS and CDR2 YDEGEE. The CDR3 spans 14 residues. The CDR3: CASSLAGALDEQFF. The CDR3 coding sequence is TGTGCCAGCAGCCTCGCCGGAGCGTTGGATGAGCAGTTCTTC.